This entry lists 23 T cell receptor beta chains sequenced from one sample in a study of blood T cell repertoires in COVID-19. Libraries were prepared by immunoSEQ multiplex PCR; TCRdb keeps only in-frame clonotypes and omits some of them. This sample has around 80,000 clones; around 89% occur once, and the top ten carry about 0.5%. Input material: peripheral blood. These TCRs come from a man aged 55 to 70 with acute or convalescent COVID-19.

The chain joins TRBV5-1 to TRBJ1-3, with D unresolved. The CDR3 extends over 16 amino acids. Germline-derived CDR1 and CDR2 are SGHRS and YFSETQ. The ends were cut back, 1 base at V and 1 base at J, with 12 bases in the middle. CDR3 in amino acids: CASSLLPGSSGNTIYF. DNA for the CDR3: TGCGCCAGCAGCTTGCTCCCCGGGTCTTCTGGAAACACCATATATTTT.

The V call is TRBV2, the J call TRBJ2-7; D is undetermined. The germline V gene encodes CDR1 SNHLY and CDR2 FYNNEI. This CDR3 is 13 amino acids long. V was trimmed by 4 bases and J by 0 bases, leaving 7 bases between them. This CDR3 is CASSALSSYEQYF. CDR3 in DNA: TGTGCCAGCAGTGCCCTTAGCTCCTACGAGCAGTACTTC.

The genes are TRBV3-1 (or the pseudogene TRBV3-2) and TRBJ2-2; possibly TRBD1 for D (8 bases). CDR1 and CDR2 (germline): LGHDT, YNNKEL (reference sequence). Trimming stripped 2 bases from V and 6 bases from J, with 16 bases between. This CDR3 has 16 amino acids. CDR3 coding DNA: TGTGCCAGCAGCCAAATACACAGGGGGGGGCCCGGGGAGCTGTTTTTT. This encodes CASSQIHRGGPGELFF.

The chain couples TRBV4-1 to TRBJ2-1; no firm D call. Trimming took 1 base from V and 7 from J, leaving 8 bases between them. CDR1 is MGHRA and CDR2 is YSYEKL in the germline V gene. This CDR3 has 13 amino acids. The CDR3 DNA follows: TGCGCCAGCAGCCAAGCTTCTAGGAATGAGCAGTTCTTC. Translation: CASSQASRNEQFF.

Written as DNA, the CDR3 is TGTGCCAGCAGCGATTTCAGGCAGGGCGGAAACACTGAAGCTTTCTTT. It is translated as CASSDFRQGGNTEAFF. The genes are TRBV7-2 and TRBJ1-1; possible D gene TRBD1, 5 bases. Germline assignment: CDR1 SGHTA and CDR2 FQGNSA. The V end lost 5 bases, the J end lost 2 bases, and 18 bases lay between the germline ends. The CDR3 is made up of 16 amino acids.

The rearrangement links TRBV18 to TRBJ2-7, with 8 positions matching TRBD1. The CDR3 is made up of 15 amino acids. V shed 6 bases, J shed 5 bases, and the junction held 12 bases outside the gene matches. CDR1 is KGHSH, CDR2 LQKENI, per germline. CDR3 loop: CASSRPFPDRDEQYF. CDR3 DNA sequence: TGTGCCAGCTCGCGCCCGTTCCCGGACAGGGACGAGCAGTACTTC.

J is TRBJ1-1 and V is TRBV5-1, with D uncertain. Between the trimmed V and J ends, which lost 4 bases and 1 base, there was a span of 11 bases. Germline V CDR1 and CDR2: SGHRS, YFSETQ. The CDR3 spans 14 residues. The CDR3 reads CASSPSAENTEAFF. CDR3 nucleotides: TGCGCCAGCAGCCCGAGCGCAGAGAACACTGAAGCTTTCTTT.

The genes are TRBV3-1 (or the pseudogene TRBV3-2) and TRBJ1-4; TRBD1 might be the D (5 bases). CDR1 LGHDT and CDR2 YNNKEL come from the germline V gene (reference sequence). Trimming pared 4 bases from V and 3 bases from J, leaving 15 bases between. The CDR3 contains 16 residues. The CDR3 region is CASSPPPGGANEKLFF. CDR3 DNA: TGTGCCAGCAGCCCCCCGCCGGGAGGGGCTAATGAAAAACTGTTTTTT.

In its sample, this clone was seen once. CDR3 sequence: CASSPPGTGAAFF. CDR3 sequence (DNA): TGTGCCAGCAGTCCTCCCGGGACAGGGGCGGCTTTCTTT. This chain links TRBV28 with TRBJ1-1, with 10 bases identical to TRBD1. Per the germline V gene, CDR1 is MDHEN and CDR2 is SYDVKM. The CDR3 spans 13 residues. The junction had 8 bases not matched to a gene; V was cut back by 5 bases and J by 11 bases.

The rearrangement uses TRBV6-1 and TRBJ2-5, with D unresolved. In germline, CDR1 is MNHNS, CDR2 SASEGT. The ends were cut back, 3 bases at V and 2 bases at J, with 4 bases in the middle. The CDR3 runs 12 residues. CDR3 in DNA: TGTGCCAGCAGTGATATTCAAGAGACCCAGTACTTC. It encodes CASSDIQETQYF.

This clone was seen a few times. V gene TRBV6-5 combines with J gene TRBJ2-7, with 8 bases fitting TRBD1. J gave up 5 bases and V 2 bases, and 5 bases lay outside the gene matches. The CDR3 consists of 14 residues. The V gene's germline CDR1 is MNHEY and CDR2 SVGAGI. The CDR3 is CASSYGRQGNEQYF. The CDR3 nucleotides read TGTGCCAGCAGTTACGGGCGACAGGGGAACGAGCAGTACTTC.

The V call is TRBV9, the J call TRBJ1-2; perhaps TRBD1 as D (5 bases). The CDR3 is 16 residues long. V lost 0 bases to trimming and J lost 4 bases, with 16 bases between them. Germline-derived CDR1 and CDR2 are SGDLS and YYNGEE. CDR3 sequence (DNA): TGTGCCAGCAGCGTAGAACCCCGGGACTGGGGCTATGGCTACACCTTC. Its protein is CASSVEPRDWGYGYTF. The full variable domain, completed using reference TRBV9 and TRBJ1-2, is DSGVTQTPKHLITATGQRVTLRCSPRSGDLSVYWYQQSLDQGLQFLIQYYNGEERAKGNILERFSAQQFPDLHSELNLSSLELGDSALYFCASSVEPRDWGYGYTFGSGTRLTVV.

The count of this clone is one. This chain connects TRBV7-9 to TRBJ2-1, with D maybe TRBD1 (5 bases). Germline loops: CDR1 SEHNR, CDR2 FQNEAQ (reference sequence). There are 11 residues in the CDR3. Trimming took off 2 bases at V and 14 bases at J, with 10 bases between the two ends. The CDR3 protein is CASSLLQAEFF. CDR3 DNA: TGTGCCAGCAGCTTATTACAGGCTGAGTTCTTC. Filled out from reference TRBV7-9 and TRBJ2-1, the complete variable domain reads DTGVSQNPRHKITKRGQNVTFRCDPISEHNRLYWYRQTLGQGPEFLTYFQNEAQLEKSRLLSDRFSAERPKGSFSTLEIQRTEQGDSAMYLCASSLLQAEFFGPGTRLTVL.

V and J are TRBV27 and TRBJ2-7, with 10 nucleotides matching TRBD1. V dropped 5 bases and J dropped 3; count of bases not matched to a gene: 4. In germline, CDR1 is MNHEY, CDR2 SMNVEV (reference sequence). CDR3 length: 14 amino acids. The CDR3 loop is CASSDGTGVYEQYF. CDR3 sequence (DNA): TGTGCCAGCAGTGACGGGACAGGGGTCTACGAGCAGTACTTC.

The V call is TRBV24-1, the J call TRBJ1-1, with 7 bases lining up with TRBD1. The CDR3 spans 15 residues. Germline loops: CDR1 KGHDR, CDR2 SFDVKD. After removal of 2 bases from V and 4 bases from J, the junction contained 6 bases not matched to a gene. CDR3 region: CATSDSRTGATEAFF. The CDR3 bases are TGTGCCACCAGTGATTCGCGTACAGGGGCCACTGAAGCTTTCTTT.

This clone was seen only a few times. The V call is TRBV5-1, the J call TRBJ1-4; 9 bases agree with TRBD1. This CDR3 is built from 16 residues. CDR1 and CDR2 (germline): SGHRS, YFSETQ. V was clipped by 5 bases and J by 8 bases; unmatched bases: 13. CDR3 in DNA: TGCGCCAGCAGGACAGGGGGTGTAAGCTCAAAAGAAAAACTGTTTTTT. The encoded protein is CASRTGGVSSKEKLFF.

The chain is built from TRBV5-1 and TRBJ1-2; 7 positions agree with TRBD1. The germline CDR1 and CDR2 sequences are SGHRS and YFSETQ. CDR3 size: 14 residues. Trimming cost V 1 base and J 6 bases; bases outside gene matches: 6. This CDR3 reads CASSLQSGGNGYTF. The CDR3 bases are TGCGCCAGCAGCTTGCAGTCAGGGGGTAATGGCTACACCTTC.

The V gene is TRBV5-4, the J gene TRBJ2-3; TRBD2 agrees at 8 bases. V dropped 5 bases and J dropped 4; count of bases not matched to a gene: 9. CDR1 and CDR2 (germline): SGHNT, YYREEE (reference sequence). The CDR3 length is 15 residues. The CDR3 nucleotides are TGTGCCAGCAGAAATACCCGGGGGGGAGCAGATACGCAGTATTTT. It translates to CASRNTRGGADTQYF.

This clone was seen only once. The chain joins TRBV3-1 (or the pseudogene TRBV3-2) to TRBJ2-1, with D possibly matching TRBD1 (6 bases). V was clipped by 7 bases and J by 6 bases, with 13 bases between them. CDR1 is LGHDT, CDR2 YNNKEL, per germline (reference sequence). This CDR3 region has 13 residues. The CDR3 is CASKLQGGNEQFF. The CDR3 DNA follows: TGTGCCAGCAAATTACAGGGTGGCAATGAGCAGTTCTTC.

The chain couples TRBV9 to TRBJ2-3; a possible D gene is TRBD2 (7 bases). The CDR3 extends over 16 amino acids. The V end lost 0 bases, the J end lost 6 bases, and 17 bases lay between the germline ends. Germline V gene lookup returns CDR1 SGDLS and CDR2 YYNGEE. This chain's CDR3 is CASSVEMGPGGDTQYF. In DNA, the CDR3 is TGTGCCAGCAGCGTAGAAATGGGGCCGGGGGGCGATACGCAGTATTTT. Based on the CDR3 plus reference TRBV9 and TRBJ2-3, the full variable domain is DSGVTQTPKHLITATGQRVTLRCSPRSGDLSVYWYQQSLDQGLQFLIQYYNGEERAKGNILERFSAQQFPDLHSELNLSSLELGDSALYFCASSVEMGPGGDTQYFGPGTRLTVL.

This sequence joins TRBV7-9 and TRBJ1-2; D is possibly TRBD1 (6 bases). This CDR3 comprises 11 residues. Germline CDR1 is SEHNR and CDR2 is FQNEAQ (reference sequence). Trimming shortened V by 11 bases and J by 8 bases, and 15 bases separated the two germline ends. CDR3 DNA sequence: TGTGCCTCCCAGGACAGACAAGGCTACACCTTC. Its protein is CASQDRQGYTF.

This rearrangement joins TRBV18 to TRBJ2-7; D is perhaps TRBD2 (5 bases). V was cut by 6 bases and J by 3 bases, with 12 bases left in between. The CDR3 covers 13 residues. In germline, CDR1 is KGHSH, CDR2 LQKENI. CDR3 protein: CASSLTRSYEQYF. DNA of the CDR3: TGTGCCAGCTCCCTCACTAGAAGCTACGAGCAGTACTTC.

This chain joins TRBV6-6 and TRBJ2-1; 14 bases line up with TRBD2. The CDR3 has 16 amino acids. Trimming cost V 5 bases and J 2 bases; bases outside gene matches: 2. The germline V gene has CDR1 MNHNY and CDR2 SVGAGI (reference sequence). CDR3 coding DNA: TGTGCCAGCAGTAGACTAGCGGGAGGGCCCTACAATGAGCAGTTCTTC. Its protein is CASSRLAGGPYNEQFF.